This TCR beta chain was retrieved from a study of blood T cell repertoires in COVID-19 (dated by TCRdb to about 2020). Regarding the research as a whole: Samples covering the acute and convalescent phases of COVID-19 were provided by collaborators in the United States, Italy and Spain. The prospective study material was composed of cDNA or gDNA derived from T cells, B-cell-depleted T cells, or PBMCs. Where available, HLA class I and class II types were taken from metadata supplied by the sample provider and were not determined by assay-based typing. A freely available public database, intended as a resource for researchers studying the immune response to SARS-CoV-2, is where the repertoires were released. Samples came from the ongoing ImmuneRACE study (first 160 participants) plus 1,254 subjects from 6 global collaborators. The dataset comprised deeply sampled blood TCRbeta repertoires from subjects exposed to, actively infected with, or recovered from COVID-19. Nearly every sample came with metadata listing a de-identified subject ID, COVID-19 status, age in years and sex.

The cysteine opens and the phenylalanine closes a CDR3 of 13 amino acids. The CDR3 DNA has 39 bases and is translated from base 1. CDR1 is given as SGDLS and CDR2 as YYNGEE, both from the germline V gene. V has 0 bases trimmed and J has 11 bases trimmed; junction bases matching no gene number 3. TCRbeta CDR3 regions were amplified from genomic DNA by means of the immunoSEQ Assay, a bias-controlled multiplex PCR. For the original study's pipeline: The number of nucleated cells in each sample was estimated from the amplification of reference gene primers within the assay. To quantify the absolute abundance of each unique TCRbeta CDR3 rearrangement, sequence reads were collapsed and filtered. For each sample, productive Simpson clonality was calculated as the square root of Simpson's diversity index over productive rearrangements. In its TCRdb copy, this immuneACCESS table keeps in-frame sequences only and misses some clones. Where compared with another copy, unresolved V genes explain less than half of these, and the others have no known cause. V, J and clone size are those of that table, while D and trimming were read from the DNA. The sample profile shows over 45,000 clones; approximately 88% of them were found once. 4% to 5.5% of the sample lies in the top ten.

The collaborating institutions used their own protocols to collect whole blood in K2EDTA tubes. For TCRbeta analysis, collaborator samples were shipped as frozen whole blood, as isolated PBMCs, or as DNA extracted from either sample type. Only one count was recorded for this clone. No cognate antigen has been identified for it. Within one base of it there is no much larger clone, and no base qualities were kept. Points the paper makes about the study in general: Clinical and demographic metadata were provided uncurated, with the amount varying by source and participant.

The sequence derives from a man over 45 with active COVID-19. The chain is made from TRBV9 and TRBJ1-2, with 11 bases matching TRBD1. Sequencing input: peripheral blood. The nucleotides read TGTGCCAGCAGCGTAGGGACAGGGGGCTATTACACCTTC. Its coded protein is CASSVGTGGYYTF.